A single sample gave rise to the 3 T cell receptor beta chains below, sequenced in a study of blood T cell repertoires in COVID-19. Libraries were prepared by immunoSEQ multiplex PCR; TCRdb keeps only in-frame clonotypes and omits some of them. This sample yields a few hundred thousand clones, of which about 85% are seen a single time; 3.6% belongs to the top ten. Input material: peripheral blood. These receptors were obtained from a man aged 18 to 35 with active or convalescent COVID-19.

The chain uses TRBV19 and TRBJ1-1, with 9 nucleotides matching TRBD1. Germline assignment: CDR1 LNHDA and CDR2 SQIVND (reference sequence). CDR3 length: 14 residues. Losses at the gene ends were 5 bases for V and 5 bases for J; bases not matched to a gene: 6. The CDR3 here is CASSLGTGSTEAFF. In DNA form, the CDR3 reads TGTGCCAGTAGTCTAGGGACAGGGAGTACTGAAGCTTTCTTT.

On this clone: Other DNA variants within this sample encode the same CDR3. V gene TRBV14 combines with J gene TRBJ1-2; tentative D call: TRBD1 (5 bases). The CDR3 has 12 amino acids. CDR1 SGHDN and CDR2 FVKESK come from the germline V gene. Trimming left V 4 bases short and J 5 bases short, with 8 bases between. CDR3 sequence (DNA): TGTGCCAGCAGCCCCACAGGTTATGGCTACACCTTC. This gives the protein CASSPTGYGYTF.

The chain couples TRBV6-5 to TRBJ1-5; TRBD1 might be the D (6 bases). Trimming shortened V by 5 bases and J by 1 base, and 9 bases separated the two germline ends. This CDR3 has 14 amino acids. Germline values: CDR1 MNHEY, CDR2 SVGAGI. CDR3 DNA sequence: TGTGCCAGCAGTAACGACAGGAGCAATCAGCCCCAGCATTTT. It yields the protein CASSNDRSNQPQHF.